This T cell receptor beta chain was identified during a study of cytomegalovirus exposure and HLA in healthy donors. The method was immunoSEQ multiplex PCR; TCRdb's version includes in-frame clones alone and lacks a portion of them. The sample yields 300,000 to 400,000 clones, 70% to 90% seen once. V dropped 4 bases and J dropped 4 bases, with 19 bases sitting between them. The CDR3 is made up of 16 amino acids. The germline gives CDR1 SGHAT, CDR2 FQNNGV. This clonotype was sampled from a man younger than 40 in good health and CMV-seronegative. Sequenced sample: PBMCs. This sequence joins TRBV11-2 and TRBJ1-2; TRBD1 might be the D (5 bases). CDR3 in amino acids: CASSSAGSLFGYGYTF. In nucleotides, the CDR3 is TGTGCCAGCAGCTCCGCAGGGTCCCTGTTCGGCTATGGCTACACCTTC. Variable domain in full (rest from reference TRBV11-2 and TRBJ1-2): EAGVAQSPRYKIIEKRQSVAFWCNPISGHATLYWYQQILGQGPKLLIQFQNNGVVDDSQLPKDRFSAERLKGVDSTLKIQPAKLEDSAVYLCASSSAGSLFGYGYTFGSGTRLTVV.